The present T cell receptor beta chain was sequenced within a study of blood T cell repertoires in COVID-19. Study context: The United States, Italy and Spain provided the acute and convalescent COVID-19 samples. T cells, B-cell-depleted T cells, or PBMCs supplied cDNA or gDNA.

This clone was found a few times. In the study's own analysis: Cell counts per sample came from amplifying reference gene primers. TCRdb's table, derived via immunoSEQ multiplex PCR, lists solely in-frame clones and lacks some. D and trimming were read from the DNA, whereas the V and J calls and clone size are those reported in that table. The sample lists under 200,000 clones, approximately 83% occurring once. Germline CDR1 reads KGHSH; CDR2 reads LQKENI. There are 12 residues in the CDR3. V was shortened by 6 bases and J by 7 bases, with 9 bases between the two germline ends. The TCR originated in a man in his sixties with acute or convalescent COVID-19. The material sequenced was peripheral blood. This rearrangement joins TRBV18 to TRBJ1-4; D may be TRBD1 (5 bases). This CDR3 reads CASSGLGEKLFF. CDR3 bases: TGTGCCAGCTCGGGGCTCGGTGAAAAACTGTTTTTT.